The 28 T cell receptor beta chains below were found in one sample sequenced in a study of early T cells in non-severe SARS-CoV-2 infection. From the 5' RACE reads, TCRdb called clonotypes with MiXCR, one entry per CDR3 protein. The sample holds tens of thousands of distinct CDR3 sequences, around 8.9% seen once. The sequenced sample consisted of whole blood. The receptor source for this set is an adult who was a healthcare worker with PCR-confirmed SARS-CoV-2 infection or an uninfected control (not recorded which).

This rearrangement joins TRBV5-4 to TRBJ2-1; TRBD2 matches 10 bases. The CDR3 is 15 amino acids. Germline V lookup: CDR1 SGHNT, CDR2 YYREEE (reference sequence). V lost 4 bases and J lost 8; bases outside the gene matches: 9. The CDR3 DNA follows: TGTGCCAGCAGCCCTACTAGCGGGACCAGCGATGAGCAGTTCTTC. Residues: CASSPTSGTSDEQFF.

V and J are TRBV18 and TRBJ1-1; 7 bases match TRBD1. Germline assignment: CDR1 KGHSH and CDR2 LQKENI. J gave up 7 bases and V 3 bases, and 5 bases lay outside the gene matches. The CDR3 contains 13 residues. CDR3 region: CASSPGQRNEAFF. CDR3 bases: TGTGCCAGCTCACCGGGACAGAGAAATGAAGCTTTCTTT.

This clonotype turned up a few times. This may come from a read error, since a much larger clone is one base off. The V call is TRBV4-3, the J call TRBJ1-3; D not resolved. CDR3 length equals 15 residues. The germline V gene encodes CDR1 LGHNA and CDR2 YSLEER. The CDR3 sequence: CASSQGLHSENTIYF. The CDR3 DNA sequence: TGCGCCAGCAGCCAGGGTTTACACTCTGAAAACACCATATATTTT.

This clonotype was observed a handful of times. The rearrangement uses TRBV11-1 and TRBJ1-1; D is possibly TRBD1 (6 bases). This CDR3 has 11 residues. Trimming removed 5 bases at V and 9 bases at J, with 10 bases between. Germline V gene data show CDR1 as SGHAT and CDR2 as FQDESV (reference sequence). The CDR3 DNA reads TGTGCCAGCAGCCGGACAGAACAAGCTTTCTTT. Its protein is CASSRTEQAFF. Full variable domain (rest looked up from reference TRBV11-1 and TRBJ1-1): EAEVAQSPRYKITEKSQAVAFWCDPISGHATLYWYRQILGQGPELLVQFQDESVVDDSQLPKDRFSAERLKGVDSTLKIQPAELGDSAMYLCASSRTEQAFFGQGTRLTVV.

This clonotype was detected a few times. The rearrangement joins TRBV11-3 to TRBJ1-3; D possibly corresponds to TRBD1 (5 bases). The CDR3 has 17 residues. Germline values: CDR1 SGHNT, CDR2 YENEEA. V dropped 4 bases and J dropped 0 bases, with 16 bases sitting between them. DNA of the CDR3: TGTGCCAGCAGCTCAGCGGCAGGGCAAGGCTCTGGAAACACCATATATTTT. It codes for CASSSAAGQGSGNTIYF.

This clonotype is categorized as medium-sized. The rearrangement uses TRBV24-1 and TRBJ1-5; D perhaps matches TRBD1 (6 bases). Germline CDR1 and CDR2: KGHDR and SFDVKD. The CDR3 sequence is 16 residues long. Trimming took 1 base from V and 0 from J, leaving 9 bases between them. The CDR3 is CATSDFRDTSNQPQHF. In nucleotides, the CDR3 is TGTGCCACCAGTGATTTCCGGGACACTAGCAATCAGCCCCAGCATTTT.

This clonotype came up a few times. J is TRBJ2-7 and V is TRBV21-1; the table gives TRBD2 as D, unverified against the DNA. TRBV21-1 is a known pseudogene. The CDR3 has 18 residues. The CDR3 spells CASSKEPGRREGRYEQYF. CDR3 coding DNA: TGTGCCAGCAGCAAAGAACCTGGGCGGCGGGAGGGCCGGTACGAGCAGTACTTC.

This clonotype was detected many times. This chain's CDR3 is CASSYSRTTGYEQYF. The CDR3, as DNA: TGTGCCAGCAGTTACTCCCGGACTACGGGGTACGAGCAGTACTTC. The chain couples TRBV6-5 to TRBJ2-7; D may be TRBD2 (6 bases). The V end lost 0 bases, the J end lost 4 bases, and 13 bases lay between the germline ends. The CDR3 sequence is 15 residues long. Germline CDR1 and CDR2: MNHEY and SVGAGI.

This clonotype was counted at least ten times. The rearrangement joins TRBV5-4 to TRBJ2-1; 9 nucleotides line up with TRBD1. The V segment lost 4 bases and the J segment 9 bases; nucleotides outside the gene matches: 8. Germline V lookup: CDR1 SGHNT, CDR2 YYREEE (reference sequence). The CDR3 runs to 14 residues. As DNA, the CDR3 is TGTGCCAGCAGCCCACAGGGGGCGGGCTCTGAGCAGTTCTTC. It is translated as CASSPQGAGSEQFF.

This clonotype has just a few counts. V is TRBV20-1 and J is TRBJ2-1, with 9 positions matching TRBD2. The CDR3 is made up of 13 amino acids. J gave up 9 bases and V 0 bases, and 3 bases lay outside the gene matches. Germline V CDR1 and CDR2: DFQATT, SNEGSKA (reference sequence). CDR3 protein: CSAREGLAGEQFF. The CDR3 DNA sequence: TGCAGTGCTAGAGAGGGACTAGCCGGTGAGCAGTTCTTC.

This clonotype has at least ten counts. The chain has TRBV28 and TRBJ2-3; TRBD2 agrees at 7 bases. From germline, CDR1 is MDHEN and CDR2 SYDVKM. V gave up 8 bases and J gave up 2 bases; unmatched junction bases: 7. The CDR3 consists of 14 residues. CDR3 coding DNA: TGTGCCAGCGGAGCTAGCGGTGTCACAGATACGCAGTATTTT. Translating it yields CASGASGVTDTQYF.

This clonotype has only a few counts. The chain recombines TRBV7-8 with TRBJ1-1; D call uncertain. CDR3 length: 13 amino acids. Germline V gives CDR1 SGHVS, CDR2 FQNEAQ. V gave up 4 bases and J gave up 1 base, with 7 bases separating them. CDR3 nucleotides: TGTGCCAGCAGCTGGGTGGAGAACACTGAAGCTTTCTTT. This sequence encodes CASSWVENTEAFF.

This clonotype was detected only a few times. The chain couples TRBV19 to TRBJ2-1; 8 positions agree with TRBD2. The germline V gene encodes CDR1 LNHDA and CDR2 SQIVND (reference sequence). The length of the CDR3 is 15 residues. The V and J ends lost 4 bases and 6 bases, in that order; junction bases with no gene match: 8. The CDR3 is CASSREAGVLNEQFF. The CDR3 DNA reads TGTGCCAGTAGTAGGGAAGCGGGAGTCCTCAATGAGCAGTTCTTC.

This clonotype came up many times. This chain links TRBV28 with TRBJ1-3; D gene unclear. CDR1 and CDR2 from the germline V gene are MDHEN and SYDVKM. The germline V and J ends were trimmed by 4 bases and 3 bases, with 10 bases remaining between them. The CDR3 has 14 amino acids. CDR3 loop: CASSSTRVGNTIYF. The CDR3 region has the DNA TGTGCCAGCAGTTCTACGAGGGTTGGAAACACCATATATTTT. Full variable domain (outside the CDR3, taken from reference TRBV28 and TRBJ1-3): DVKVTQSSRYLVKRTGEKVFLECVQDMDHENMFWYRQDPGLGLRLIYFSYDVKMKEKGDIPEGYSVSREKKERFSLILESASTNQTSMYLCASSSTRVGNTIYFGEGSWLTVV.

This clonotype showed up many times. The rearrangement uses TRBV29-1 and TRBJ1-1; D gene ambiguous. This CDR3 has 15 amino acids. Germline V gene sequence: CDR1 SQVTM, CDR2 ANQGSEA. The ends were cut back, 1 base at V and 0 bases at J, with 12 bases in the middle. The CDR3 loop reads CSVEGGYQMNTEAFF. CDR3 bases: TGCAGCGTTGAAGGGGGTTATCAGATGAACACTGAAGCTTTCTTT.

CDR3 in DNA: TGTGCCAGCAGCTTAGTCAGCCTGAACACTGAAGCTTTCTTT. The encoded protein is CASSLVSLNTEAFF. This chain uses TRBV7-2 with TRBJ1-1, with D unresolved. V lost 1 base and J 0 bases, leaving 6 bases between the germline ends. The germline gives CDR1 SGHTA, CDR2 FQGNSA. The CDR3 runs 14 residues.

In this sample, this clonotype turned up a few times. The chain links TRBV2 to TRBJ1-5; D remains ambiguous. Looked up from germline, CDR1 is SNHLY and CDR2 is FYNNEI. V was pared by 4 bases and J by 6 bases, with 10 bases between. This CDR3 has 13 residues. The CDR3: CASSVQFGQPQHF. The CDR3 coding sequence is TGTGCCAGCAGTGTCCAGTTCGGTCAGCCCCAGCATTTT.

This clonotype has more than one count but fewer than ten. The chain recombines TRBV28 with TRBJ2-7; no clear D. The CDR3 contains 13 residues. V lost 1 base and J lost 0, with 4 bases in between. Germline CDR1 reads MDHEN; CDR2 reads SYDVKM. The CDR3 sequence is CASSLSTSYEQYF. The CDR3 bases are TGTGCCAGCAGTTTATCCACCTCCTACGAGCAGTACTTC.

About this clonotype: One end of the junction fails to match germline, which may point to a read error. The chain uses TRBV5-1 and TRBJ2-2; 13 bases agree with TRBD2. Per the germline V gene, CDR1 is SGHRS and CDR2 is YFSETQ. This CDR3 has 20 amino acids. CDR3 bases: TGCGCCAGCAGCTTGGTAGGACTAGCGGGAGCCACCGGGAACCCCGGGGAGCTGTTTTTT. Its translation: CASSLVGLAGATGNPGELFF.

This clonotype was detected many times. The chain uses TRBV3-1 and TRBJ2-3; D is uncertain. From germline, CDR1 is LGHDT and CDR2 YNNKEL (reference sequence). Trimming cost V 2 bases and J 1 base, with 4 bases left between them. The length of the CDR3 is 13 residues. The CDR3 loop reads CASSQQGTDTQYF. CDR3 nucleotides: TGTGCCAGCAGCCAACAGGGCACAGATACGCAGTATTTT.

This clonotype was counted ten times or more. This sequence joins TRBV5-4 and TRBJ1-6; 10 positions agree with TRBD1. Germline V gives CDR1 SGHNT, CDR2 YYREEE (reference sequence). This CDR3 is 14 amino acids long. The V gene end was trimmed by 9 bases and the J gene end by 7 bases; junction bases not matched to a gene: 7. This CDR3 reads CATGGQGGNSPLHF. CDR3 in DNA: TGTGCCACCGGAGGACAGGGGGGGAATTCACCCCTCCACTTT.

In its sample, this clonotype was seen many times. The chain joins TRBV19 to TRBJ1-5; a possible D gene is TRBD1 (6 bases). The CDR3 length is 16 residues. CDR1 is LNHDA and CDR2 is SQIVND in the germline V gene (reference sequence). V was shortened by 0 bases and J by 4 bases, with 13 bases between the two germline ends. The CDR3 loop is CASSIDRGGDNQPQHF. The CDR3 bases are TGTGCCAGTAGTATAGACAGGGGAGGTGATAATCAGCCCCAGCATTTT. The whole variable domain, filled in from reference TRBV19 and TRBJ1-5, reads DGGITQSPKYLFRKEGQNVTLSCEQNLNHDAMYWYRQDPGQGLRLIYYSQIVNDFQKGDIAEGYSVSREKKESFPLTVTSAQKNPTAFYLCASSIDRGGDNQPQHFGDGTRLSIL.

This clonotype was seen a few times. The chain is built from TRBV20-1 and TRBJ1-1, with D unresolved. CDR3 length: 12 residues. CDR1 and CDR2 from the germline V gene are DFQATT and SNEGSKA (reference sequence). The V end lost 4 bases, the J end lost 1 base, and 7 bases lay between the germline ends. The CDR3 DNA reads TGCAGTGCTATTACAAGGAACACTGAAGCTTTCTTT. It codes for CSAITRNTEAFF.

The chain is built from TRBV20-1 and TRBJ2-7; D remains unclear. The CDR3 totals 11 residues. The germline V gene encodes CDR1 DFQATT and CDR2 SNEGSKA (reference sequence). Trimming shortened V by 3 bases and J by 6 bases, and 9 bases separated the two germline ends. The CDR3 bases are TGCAGTGCTAGGCAGCCTAGCGAGCAGTACTTC. Its translation: CSARQPSEQYF.

This clonotype was seen only a few times. The rearrangement links TRBV21-1 to TRBJ1-1. TRBV21-1 counts as a pseudogene. This CDR3 is 12 amino acids long. The chain's CDR3 is CASSDPIAGAFF. The DNA of the CDR3 is TGTGCCAGCAGCGATCCCATTGCCGGAGCTTTCTTT.

This clonotype was counted many times. This chain links TRBV19 with TRBJ2-7; 7 bases align to TRBD1. CDR1 and CDR2 (germline): LNHDA, SQIVND (reference sequence). Trimming took 9 bases from V and 3 from J; bases not matched to a gene: 8. The CDR3 loop spans 13 amino acids. CDR3: CASRDSVLYEQYF. DNA of the CDR3: TGTGCCAGCCGGGACAGCGTCCTCTACGAGCAGTACTTC.

V and J are TRBV7-3 and TRBJ2-7; TRBD2 matches 7 bases. CDR3 length equals 14 residues. The ends lost 0 bases at V and 6 bases at J; junction bases unmatched: 5. Germline CDR1 SGHTA, CDR2 FQGTGA. This chain's CDR3 is CASSLTGGPSEQYF. The CDR3 coding sequence is TGTGCCAGCAGCTTAACGGGAGGGCCTTCCGAGCAGTACTTC.

This clonotype was picked up a small number of times. The chain has TRBV27 and TRBJ2-5; D possibly corresponds to TRBD2 (5 bases). The germline V and J ends were trimmed by 5 bases and 5 bases, with 15 bases remaining between them. The CDR3 loop spans 14 amino acids. CDR1 is MNHEY and CDR2 is SMNVEV in the germline V gene (reference sequence). The CDR3 sequence is CASSPLEGTETQYF. CDR3 nucleotide sequence: TGTGCCAGCAGTCCCCTCGAGGGTACTGAGACCCAGTACTTC.